This record covers a single T cell receptor (beta chain). Its specificity is not known. The sample belongs to a study of T cell responses to AZD1222 COVID-19 vaccine. Generated by immunoSEQ multiplex PCR, the TCRdb table keeps only in-frame clones and is missing some. The table has approximately 120,000 clones, roughly 93% seen once. V was trimmed by 4 bases and J by 2 bases, leaving 8 bases between them. CDR3 length equals 14 residues. Germline CDR1 PRHDT, CDR2 FYEKMQ (reference sequence). General study findings and limits: An increase in Spike-specific TCR breadth and depth was observed after two AZD1222 doses. The study identified only a handful of AZD1222 recipients as seropositive at baseline. Targets within unmutated variant regions were reportedly found for nearly half of spike-specific TCRs.

The rearrangement joins TRBV13 to TRBJ1-4; D is possibly TRBD1 (6 bases). This clonotype originated in an adult in good health. Material: peripheral blood, obtained on day 0 of AZD1222 vaccination. The CDR3 spells CASSSTGTNEKLFF. The CDR3 bases are TGTGCCAGCAGCTCGACAGGTACTAATGAAAAACTGTTTTTT.